This TCR beta chain was identified during a study of T cell repertoires in cytomegalovirus infection. Overall study: The public TCR beta signatures pointed to both CMV infection and matching HLA type. General observations from the study: Within the response measured ex vivo, HLA-C-restricted CMV-specific TCR beta clonotypes were dominant. Summed public TCR beta family frequency identified CMV carriers bearing the relevant HLA.

The germline CDR1 and CDR2 sequences are SGHDN and FVKESK. Trimming took 4 bases from V and 1 from J; bases not matched to a gene: 6. The CDR3 spans 17 residues. TCRdb passed the reads through MiXCR, listing each CDR3 protein once. The sample records a few hundred thousand distinct CDR3 sequences, about 40% being singletons. With regard to this clonotype: Its antigen remains unidentified.

This chain connects TRBV14 to TRBJ2-5; 13 nucleotides line up with TRBD2. The clonotype was recovered from a human donor in good health (CMV status not recorded). Some clones in this sample may be carry-over from other donors' samples. The sample was cultured PBMCs, taken from culture after CMV antigen stimulation. The DNA of the CDR3 is TGTGCCAGCAGCCCCGGGACTAGCGGGACCATCCAAGAGACCCAGTACTTC. This encodes CASSPGTSGTIQETQYF.